This passage covers 22 T cell receptor beta chains from one sample sequenced in a study of T cell responses to AZD1222 COVID-19 vaccine. TCRdb's table, derived via immunoSEQ multiplex PCR, lists solely in-frame clones and lacks some. The sample has fewer than 90,000 clones, around 84% seen once. The sample consisted of peripheral blood, taken 28 days after the second AZD1222 dose. The receptors were sampled from an adult who received the AZD1222 COVID-19 vaccine.

The chain combines TRBV5-6 with TRBJ1-5; D is unresolved. Germline V lookup: CDR1 SGHDT, CDR2 YYEEEE. The CDR3 has 15 amino acids. Deletions cut 4 bases from V and 0 bases from J, with 11 bases between. Here the CDR3 reads CASSPGHVSNQPQHF. CDR3 nucleotide sequence: TGTGCCAGCAGCCCGGGCCACGTTAGCAATCAGCCCCAGCATTTT.

The gene calls are TRBV28 and TRBJ2-7; D is perhaps TRBD1 or TRBD2 (6 bases each). The CDR3 sequence is 14 residues long. V lost 5 bases and J 4 bases, leaving 15 bases between the germline ends. CDR1 and CDR2 from the germline V gene are MDHEN and SYDVKM. The CDR3 DNA reads TGTGCCAGCAGTCTCCGGGGGCCCTCGTACGAGCAGTACTTC. This translates into CASSLRGPSYEQYF.

CDR3 sequence (DNA): TGTGCCAGCATCCCAGGACTAGCGGGGGTAAACTACGAGCAGTACTTC. Residues: CASIPGLAGVNYEQYF. The chain is built from TRBV28 and TRBJ2-7; TRBD2 agrees at 13 bases. The CDR3 sequence is 16 residues long. V shed 7 bases and J 3 bases; nucleotides not matched to a gene: 9. CDR1 and CDR2 from the germline V gene are MDHEN and SYDVKM.

The V gene is TRBV12-3 or TRBV12-4, the J gene TRBJ1-1; D call uncertain. The CDR3 is 13 amino acids. V lost 1 base and J lost 9, with 12 bases in between. The CDR3: CASSLGQDNKAFF. DNA of the CDR3: TGTGCCAGCAGTTTAGGACAAGACAATAAAGCTTTCTTT.

The J gene is TRBJ2-2, the V gene TRBV5-6, with 8 nucleotides matching TRBD2. Trimming at V came to 3 bases and at J to 2 bases, leaving 9 bases not matched to a gene. Germline CDR1 SGHDT, CDR2 YYEEEE. The CDR3 has 17 residues. CDR3 nucleotides: TGTGCCAGCAGCTCCGGGGGGGCGACATACAACACCGGGGAGCTGTTTTTT. Its protein product is CASSSGGATYNTGELFF.

The chain employs TRBV11-3 and TRBJ1-4, with D uncertain. V was shortened by 0 bases and J by 0 bases, with 11 bases between the two germline ends. The CDR3 has 17 residues. Per the germline V gene, CDR1 is SGHNT and CDR2 is YENEEA. The CDR3 is CASSLENRGATNEKLFF. CDR3 nucleotides: TGTGCCAGCAGCTTAGAAAATCGGGGAGCAACTAATGAAAAACTGTTTTTT.

This chain joins TRBV19 and TRBJ2-1, with 11 nucleotides matching TRBD2. The CDR3 extends over 18 amino acids. Germline V gives CDR1 LNHDA, CDR2 SQIVND (reference sequence). V dropped 5 bases and J dropped 1; count of bases not matched to a gene: 10. CDR3 protein: CASSLRPASGGSYNEQFF. CDR3 DNA: TGTGCCAGTAGTCTACGTCCCGCTAGCGGGGGGTCCTACAATGAGCAGTTCTTC.

The rearrangement joins TRBV18 to TRBJ1-1; TRBD1 matches 9 bases. The length of the CDR3 is 14 residues. V shed 3 bases, J shed 6 bases, and the junction held 5 bases outside the gene matches. Germline CDR1 is KGHSH and CDR2 is LQKENI. The CDR3 loop reads CASSPPGQGAEAFF. The DNA for the CDR3 is TGTGCCAGCTCACCCCCGGGACAGGGTGCTGAAGCTTTCTTT.

The chain employs TRBV9 and TRBJ1-3, with D possibly being TRBD1 (6 bases). Trimming removed 7 bases from V and 0 bases from J, with 17 bases in between. The CDR3 loop spans 16 amino acids. Germline V CDR1 and CDR2: SGDLS, YYNGEE. This CDR3 reads CASSRGAASSGNTIYF. The CDR3 coding sequence is TGTGCCAGCTCCCGGGGGGCCGCAAGCTCTGGAAACACCATATATTTT.

The chain employs TRBV4-3 and TRBJ2-7, with 11 nucleotides matching TRBD2. CDR1 and CDR2 (germline): LGHNA, YSLEER. This CDR3 contains 15 residues. V lost 4 bases to trimming and J lost 3 bases; unmatched junction nucleotides: 5. The chain's CDR3 is CASSPGTSGNYEQYF. As DNA, the CDR3 is TGCGCCAGCAGCCCTGGGACTAGCGGTAACTACGAGCAGTACTTC.

V gene TRBV3-1 (or the pseudogene TRBV3-2) combines with J gene TRBJ1-1; D is unresolved. V gave up 1 base and J gave up 1 base, with 10 bases separating them. The CDR3 consists of 15 residues. Germline lookup yields CDR1 LGHDT and CDR2 YNNKEL (reference sequence). This CDR3 is CASSQVSGENTEAFF. CDR3 DNA: TGTGCCAGCAGCCAAGTATCAGGCGAGAACACTGAAGCTTTCTTT.

The chain links TRBV7-2 to TRBJ1-5; D is ambiguous. The germline V gene encodes CDR1 SGHTA and CDR2 FQGNSA. Trimming took off 3 bases at V and 7 bases at J, with 13 bases between the two ends. The CDR3 is 14 amino acids. As DNA, the CDR3 is TGTGCCAGCAGCTTGGGGTTTCAGCTACAGCCCCAGCATTTT. It yields the protein CASSLGFQLQPQHF. Supplemented by reference TRBV7-2 and TRBJ1-5, the full variable domain reads GAGVSQSPSNKVTEKGKDVELRCDPISGHTALYWYRQSLGQGLEFLIYFQGNSAPDKSGLPSDRFSAERTGGSVSTLTIQRTQQEDSAVYLCASSLGFQLQPQHFGDGTRLSIL.

The chain links TRBV6-5 to TRBJ2-3; no clear D. This CDR3 region has 13 residues. CDR1 MNHEY and CDR2 SVGAGI come from the germline V gene. The ends were cut back, 2 bases at V and 2 bases at J, with 5 bases in the middle. The CDR3 DNA follows: TGTGCCAGCAGTTACCAACCCACAGATACGCAGTATTTT. Its protein product is CASSYQPTDTQYF.

The chain uses TRBV20-1 and TRBJ1-6, with D unresolved. This CDR3 region has 17 residues. The V and J ends lost 3 bases and 0 bases respectively, with 15 bases between them. Looked up from germline, CDR1 is DFQATT and CDR2 is SNEGSKA (reference sequence). CDR3 sequence: CSASRQTFSSYNSPLHF. CDR3 in DNA: TGCAGTGCTAGTAGGCAGACATTCAGCTCCTATAATTCACCCCTCCACTTT.

The chain recombines TRBV24-1 with TRBJ1-5; maybe TRBD1 (6 bases). Germline CDR1 and CDR2: KGHDR and SFDVKD. The ends were cut back, 9 bases at V and 4 bases at J, with 9 bases in the middle. The CDR3 is 12 amino acids. The CDR3 here is CATGRGNQPQHF. CDR3 nucleotide sequence: TGTGCCACCGGAAGGGGGAATCAGCCCCAGCATTTT.

The V and J genes are TRBV15 and TRBJ1-2; 7 bases fit TRBD1. Trimming took 3 bases from V and 8 from J; bases not matched to a gene: 9. The CDR3 runs 14 residues. Germline V gives CDR1 LNHNV, CDR2 YYDKDF (reference sequence). The CDR3 nucleotides read TGTGCCACCAGCAGGGGTGACAGGGATCAGGGCTACACCTTC. Translated: CATSRGDRDQGYTF.

V and J are TRBV6-1 and TRBJ2-4; D remains ambiguous. In germline, CDR1 is MNHNS, CDR2 SASEGT. V was pared by 0 bases and J by 0 bases, with 6 bases between. The CDR3 contains 15 residues. In nucleotides, the CDR3 is TGTGCCAGCAGTGAAGCCGAGGTAGCCAAAAACATTCAGTACTTC. Residues: CASSEAEVAKNIQYF.

This chain links TRBV28 with TRBJ2-7; D may be TRBD2 (5 bases). Germline CDR1 and CDR2: MDHEN and SYDVKM. This CDR3 has 13 amino acids. The V end lost 9 bases, the J end lost 2 bases, and 14 bases lay between the germline ends. The CDR3 region has the DNA TGTGCCAGTATTTTACGGGAACCCTACGAGCAGTACTTC. Its translation is CASILREPYEQYF.

The rearrangement uses TRBV15 and TRBJ2-5; 9 bases are shared with TRBD2. Per germline, CDR1 LNHNV and CDR2 YYDKDF (reference sequence). J gave up 6 bases and V 11 bases, and 16 bases lay outside the gene matches. This CDR3 has 15 amino acids. For the CDR3, the DNA is TGTGCCGTCAATCCAGGAGCGGGGGGTAAACAGACCCAGTACTTC. It encodes CAVNPGAGGKQTQYF.

The table lists this clone with a few counts. The gene calls are TRBV11-2 and TRBJ1-2; D perhaps matches TRBD1 (5 bases). The germline gives CDR1 SGHAT, CDR2 FQNNGV. The germline V and J ends were trimmed by 2 bases and 5 bases, with 12 bases remaining between them. CDR3 length: 14 residues. DNA for the CDR3: TGTGCCAGCAGCTTACCGGGACGGATGTATGGCTACACCTTC. It is translated as CASSLPGRMYGYTF. Together with reference TRBV11-2 and TRBJ1-2, the CDR3 gives the full variable domain: EAGVAQSPRYKIIEKRQSVAFWCNPISGHATLYWYQQILGQGPKLLIQFQNNGVVDDSQLPKDRFSAERLKGVDSTLKIQPAKLEDSAVYLCASSLPGRMYGYTFGSGTRLTVV.

V gene TRBV12-3 or TRBV12-4 combines with J gene TRBJ2-1; no reliable D call. V dropped 1 base and J dropped 9 bases, with 7 bases sitting between them. The CDR3 runs 12 residues. The CDR3 loop reads CASSLGGFEQFF. The DNA of the CDR3 is TGTGCCAGCAGTTTAGGCGGTTTTGAGCAGTTCTTC.

This chain's CDR3 is CASIVGHTGSYEQYF. In DNA form, the CDR3 reads TGTGCCAGCATCGTGGGTCACACGGGGTCCTACGAGCAGTACTTC. This chain uses TRBV6-5 with TRBJ2-7; possible D gene TRBD2, 5 bases. V lost 7 bases, J lost 1 base, and 17 bases lay in between. The CDR3 contains 15 residues. Germline CDR1 MNHEY, CDR2 SVGAGI.